This record concerns one T cell receptor beta chain sequence. Antigen unknown. The sample comes from a study of blood T cells in healthy people across ages. Study-level results: The fall in TCR beta diversity per million T cells was roughly linear with age.

J lost 9 bases, V lost 2 bases, and 6 bases had no gene match. The germline V gene has CDR1 LNHNV and CDR2 YYDKDF (reference sequence). The CDR3 loop spans 16 amino acids. With a J-beta primer mix and a sample-barcoded 5' primer, a second PCR ran about 6 to 11 cycles. Each CDR3 protein is one row after TCRdb ran MiXCR on the 5' RACE reads. The table lists roughly 1,800,000 distinct CDR3 sequences, roughly 50% of them singletons. Sequencing was carried out using blood. The receptor comes from a woman aged 40 to 50 in good health. This sequence joins TRBV15 and TRBJ2-1; 14 nucleotides match TRBD2. CDR3 in DNA: TGTGCCACCAGCAGACAAGGGACTAGCGGGGGAGTTGAGCAGTTCTTC. Its translation: CATSRQGTSGGVEQFF.